The 5 T cell receptor beta chains in this list originate from one sample, sequenced in a study of follicular helper T cells after annual influenza vaccination. The sample's time point: 2014-2015 season, pre-vaccination. Assay: immunoSEQ multiplex PCR; the TCRdb copy retains only in-frame clones and omits some. The sample comprises 27,000 or so clones, 80% to 90% of which are singletons, and about 1.2% rests with the top ten. Sequencing used CXCR5+ CD38- circulating T follicular helper cells from blood, obtained on the day of influenza vaccination. The sample's subset: circulating Tfh, non-naive CD4+CXCR5+PD-1+ (ICOS+CD38+ or ICOS-CD38-). Receptors were obtained from an adult who received the influenza vaccine.

This clone was counted between two and nine times. The chain combines TRBV19 with TRBJ1-1, with TRBD1 as a possible D gene (5 bases). The CDR3 loop spans 14 amino acids. The V gene lost 3 bases and the J gene lost 7 bases, with 15 bases spanning the gap. The germline V gene encodes CDR1 LNHDA and CDR2 SQIVND (reference sequence). CDR3 amino acids: CASSMPGRRGEAFF. CDR3 coding DNA: TGTGCCAGTAGTATGCCAGGGCGGAGGGGTGAAGCTTTCTTT.

This chain uses TRBV2 with TRBJ1-5; TRBD1 aligns across 7 bases. Germline trimming cut 6 bases from V and 0 bases from J; bases unmatched to any gene: 5. This CDR3 region has 15 residues. Germline CDR1 and CDR2: SNHLY and FYNNEI. The CDR3 coding sequence is TGTGCCAGCAGGAACGACAGGGTTAGCAATCAGCCCCAGCATTTT. Amino acid sequence: CASRNDRVSNQPQHF.

The chain couples TRBV29-1 to TRBJ2-5, with a tentative D call TRBD1 (5 bases). Germline V gene data show CDR1 as SQVTM and CDR2 as ANQGSEA. The V end was cut by 0 bases, the J end by 2 bases, with 7 bases between. The CDR3 is 13 amino acids. The chain's CDR3 is CSVEERQQETQYF. CDR3 bases: TGCAGCGTTGAAGAAAGACAGCAAGAGACCCAGTACTTC.

The chain employs TRBV18 and TRBJ2-7; weak D call: TRBD2 (6 bases). CDR3 size: 12 residues. The germline V gene encodes CDR1 KGHSH and CDR2 LQKENI. The V end was cut by 6 bases, the J end by 5 bases, with 11 bases between. CDR3 bases: TGTGCCAGCTCCCTAGGGACTGACGAGCAGTACTTC. It is translated as CASSLGTDEQYF.

This chain connects TRBV30 to TRBJ1-1; D is perhaps TRBD1 (6 bases). CDR3 length equals 12 residues. CDR1 is GTSNPN, CDR2 SVGIG, per germline (reference sequence). V lost 5 bases and J 6 bases, leaving 13 bases between the germline ends. CDR3 DNA: TGTGCCTGGTCACAGGGAAATGCTGAAGCTTTCTTT. This encodes CAWSQGNAEAFF.